The entry below describes one T cell receptor (beta chain). As yet, its antigen is unknown. The PCR made use of 60 Vbeta and 13 Jbeta primers. Original handling: An analysis that came later counted 73 million or so unique TCR beta chains, approximately 10 million shared. Sequencing was performed with immunoSEQ multiplex PCR; in TCRdb, only in-frame clones are kept and a portion is missing. Clone size and the V and J calls come from that table; the DNA yielded D and trimming. The sample has roughly 200,000 clones; approximately 80% are singletons. The sample originates from a study of cytomegalovirus exposure and HLA in healthy donors. On the study more broadly: A data release that came early held 80 million to 95 million unique TCRs from HLA-typed donors.

Study results and caveats: There were a few CMV-associated chains whose specificity for CMV antigens was confirmed in vitro. Some V segments (TRBV6-2 and TRBV6-3 among them) were excluded as indistinguishable.

V was pared by 6 bases and J by 6 bases, with 5 bases of the junction left unmatched. The CDR3 length is 11 residues. Germline V gene sequence: CDR1 DFQATT, CDR2 SNEGSKA (reference sequence). V usage is TRBV20-1 and J usage is TRBJ2-7, with 7 positions matching TRBD2. The sequence came from a boy between 2 and 10 years old in good health and CMV-seronegative. The sequenced material came from PBMCs. CDR3: CSASPGGEQYF. CDR3 sequence (DNA): TGCAGTGCCAGCCCGGGGGGCGAGCAGTACTTC.